Detailed here is one TCR beta chain. Its antigen is currently unknown. The data are from a study of T cell responses to AZD1222 COVID-19 vaccine. Regarding the study as a whole: Increases in Spike-specific TCR breadth and depth were seen after two AZD1222 doses. Spike-spanning, vaccine-associated CD4 TCRs were dominant at 160-218 and 743-854.

The CDR3 spans 12 residues. Trimming stripped 1 base from V and 14 bases from J, with 12 bases between. The V gene's germline CDR1 is GTSNPN and CDR2 SVGIG (reference sequence). The table came from immunoSEQ multiplex PCR; TCRdb's copy has only in-frame clones and leaves some out. The table shows about 130,000 clones, with around 92% occurring only once. The clonotype originates from an adult who received the AZD1222 COVID-19 vaccine. The sample in question was peripheral blood, obtained 28 days after the second AZD1222 dose. V gene TRBV30 combines with J gene TRBJ1-6; D remains ambiguous. The CDR3 DNA follows: TGTGCCTGGAGTGACCCCGTAGGAGCCCTCCACTTT. Protein sequence: CAWSDPVGALHF. Variable domain in full (rest from reference TRBV30 and TRBJ1-6): SQTIHQWPATLVQPVGSPLSLECTVEGTSNPNLYWYRQAAGRGLQLLFYSVGIGQISSEVPQNLSASRPQDRQFILSSKKLLLSDSGFYLCAWSDPVGALHFGNGTRLTVT.